This T cell receptor (beta chain) was observed in a study of T cell responses to AZD1222 COVID-19 vaccine. Produced via immunoSEQ multiplex PCR; TCRdb's table is partial and in-frame only. The repertoire includes approximately 130,000 clones, just under 95% of them detected once, and 1% to 1.3% sits in the top ten. In germline, CDR1 is MNHEY, CDR2 SVGEGT. With 6 bases clipped from V and 6 bases from J, the junction kept 4 bases outside the gene matches. This CDR3 comprises 13 residues. The sequence was collected from an adult who received the AZD1222 COVID-19 vaccine. The specimen comprised peripheral blood, sampled 28 days after the second AZD1222 dose. The genes are TRBV6-2 or TRBV6-3 and TRBJ2-1, with TRBD1 matching over 8 bases. The CDR3 bases are TGTGCCAGCAGCACAACAGGGGGCAATGAGCAGTTCTTC. Protein product: CASSTTGGNEQFF.